This T cell receptor (beta chain) was identified in a study of blood T cell repertoires in COVID-19. The CDR3 length is 16 residues. Trimming took 5 bases from V and 0 from J, leaving 14 bases between them. Germline V gene sequence: CDR1 SEHNR, CDR2 FQNEAQ (reference sequence). This table comes from immunoSEQ multiplex PCR, and its TCRdb copy is limited to in-frame clones, with some not included. The sample consists of approximately 290,000 clones, around 91% of them appearing once. The receptor's source is a woman aged 55 to 70 with acute or convalescent COVID-19. This chain links TRBV7-9 with TRBJ1-3; D ambiguous. The sequencing sample was made of peripheral blood. CDR3 protein: CASSPGLFSSGNTIYF. The DNA of the CDR3 is TGTGCCAGCAGCCCCGGACTGTTTAGCTCTGGAAACACCATATATTTT.